The next 30 T cell receptor beta chains were all read from a single sample in a study of blood T cell repertoires in COVID-19. Here immunoSEQ multiplex PCR was the method, and the copy in TCRdb shows in-frame clones only, minus some. The sample shows fewer than 200,000 clones, about 78% of them seen only once. The sample consisted of PBMCs or T cells enriched from blood (not recorded which). These receptor sequences come from a woman between 50 and 59 years old who had recovered from COVID-19.

This clone turned up a few times. CDR3 amino acids: CASSRDRSYGYTF. CDR3 sequence (DNA): TGTGCCAGCAGCCGGGACAGAAGCTATGGCTACACCTTC. V is TRBV5-4 and J is TRBJ1-2, with 7 bases lining up with TRBD1. This CDR3 has 13 amino acids. Germline CDR1 SGHNT, CDR2 YYREEE (reference sequence). V dropped 4 bases and J dropped 4; count of bases not matched to a gene: 4.

The chain has TRBV6-5 and TRBJ2-1; 7 bases align to TRBD2. Germline lookup yields CDR1 MNHEY and CDR2 SVGAGI. The V segment lost 8 bases and the J segment 9 bases; nucleotides outside the gene matches: 16. This CDR3 is built from 15 residues. The CDR3 sequence is CASVGPGERGTEQFF. The DNA for the CDR3 is TGTGCCAGCGTGGGCCCGGGGGAGCGGGGAACTGAGCAGTTCTTC.

The V gene is TRBV2, the J gene TRBJ1-3, with no clear D. Germline V gives CDR1 SNHLY, CDR2 FYNNEI. There are 14 residues in the CDR3. The V gene lost 9 bases and the J gene lost 0 bases, with 12 bases spanning the gap. This CDR3 reads CASSPVVSGNTIYF. CDR3 bases: TGTGCCAGTTCGCCGGTGGTCTCTGGAAACACCATATATTTT.

Of note for this clone: Germline and junction disagree at one end, which may indicate a read error. This sequence joins TRBV2 and TRBJ1-2, with D unresolved. The V gene's germline CDR1 is SNHLY and CDR2 FYNNEI. This CDR3 has 13 residues. CDR3: CASSEERHHGYTF. DNA for the CDR3: TGTGCCAGCAGCGAAGAGAGGCACCATGGCTACACCTTC.

Written as DNA, the CDR3 is TGCGCCAGCAGCTTAGGGGGAAATTCCTACAATGAGCAGTTCTTC. This encodes CASSLGGNSYNEQFF. The rearrangement links TRBV5-1 to TRBJ2-1, with D possibly matching TRBD1 (6 bases). The CDR3 extends over 15 amino acids. Germline V lookup: CDR1 SGHRS, CDR2 YFSETQ. V was shortened by 2 bases and J by 1 base, with 10 bases between the two germline ends. The whole variable domain, filled in from reference TRBV5-1 and TRBJ2-1, reads KAGVTQTPRYLIKTRGQQVTLSCSPISGHRSVSWYQQTPGQGLQFLFEYFSETQRNKGNFPGRFSGRQFSNSRSEMNVSTLELGDSALYLCASSLGGNSYNEQFFGPGTRLTVL.

In its sample, this clone was seen a few times. This chain connects TRBV28 to TRBJ2-2; the D is unclear. The CDR3 consists of 15 residues. Trimming took 6 bases from V and 1 from J, leaving 12 bases between them. Germline CDR1 and CDR2: MDHEN and SYDVKM. CDR3 in DNA: TGTGCCAGCAGAAAATCCCCTAGGAACACCGGGGAGCTGTTTTTT. Translating gives CASRKSPRNTGELFF.

This clone has a single count. The chain carries TRBV24-1 and TRBJ2-1; 7 bases are a match to TRBD1. CDR3 length: 16 residues. Germline CDR1 is KGHDR and CDR2 is SFDVKD. Unmatched junction bases numbered 8, after V lost 3 bases and J lost 4 bases. CDR3 nucleotides: TGTGCCACCAGTGATCAAGGGGGCGCGTTGTACAATGAGCAGTTCTTC. It is translated as CATSDQGGALYNEQFF.

This clone was observed a handful of times. This chain uses TRBV7-8 with TRBJ2-7; D is undetermined. Germline V CDR1 and CDR2: SGHVS, FQNEAQ. The CDR3 runs to 11 residues. With 3 bases removed from V and 5 bases from J, the gap between germline ends came to 5 bases. The CDR3 protein is CASSFKHEQYF. The CDR3 nucleotides read TGTGCCAGCAGCTTTAAGCACGAGCAGTACTTC.

The J gene is TRBJ1-1, the V gene TRBV30, with 8 bases identical to TRBD1. The CDR3 spans 12 residues. Germline-derived CDR1 and CDR2 are GTSNPN and SVGIG (reference sequence). The ends lost 8 bases at V and 6 bases at J; junction bases unmatched: 8. This CDR3 reads CAIGQGGPEAFF. In nucleotides, the CDR3 is TGTGCCATAGGACAGGGAGGTCCTGAAGCTTTCTTT.

The chain combines TRBV7-9 with TRBJ1-2, with 7 nucleotides matching TRBD1. In germline, CDR1 is SEHNR, CDR2 FQNEAQ (reference sequence). CDR3 length equals 19 residues. The junction had 19 bases not matched to a gene; V was cut back by 1 base and J by 5 bases. DNA of the CDR3: TGTGCCAGCAGCTTAGGATCCCTCGGGACAGAGAAGATACTGTATGGCTACACCTTC. Protein product: CASSLGSLGTEKILYGYTF.

The gene calls are TRBV5-1 and TRBJ1-3, with a tentative D call TRBD1 (6 bases). V was trimmed by 0 bases and J by 0 bases, leaving 10 bases between them. The CDR3 runs 16 residues. Germline V gene lookup returns CDR1 SGHRS and CDR2 YFSETQ. The CDR3 region is CASSLGQVNSGNTIYF. The CDR3 DNA is TGCGCCAGCAGCTTGGGACAGGTCAACTCTGGAAACACCATATATTTT.

The chain is built from TRBV21-1 and TRBJ2-3; the table's D call TRBD2 went unverified against the DNA. TRBV21-1 is noted as a pseudogene. This CDR3 contains 17 residues. The CDR3 protein is CASSNELAGGYTDTQYF. CDR3 coding DNA: TGTGCCAGCAGCAATGAGCTAGCGGGAGGGTACACAGATACGCAGTATTTT.

A remark on this clone: Relative to the germline gene, one junction end is altered; a read error may explain this. The rearrangement uses TRBV30 and TRBJ2-7, with 10 nucleotides matching TRBD1. This CDR3 region has 14 residues. Germline CDR1 and CDR2: GTSNPN and SVGIG (reference sequence). CDR3 in amino acids: CAWSVGLSGTGVNF. The CDR3 DNA is TGTGCCTGGAGTGTAGGCTTATCCGGGACAGGGGTGAACTTC.

The gene calls are TRBV4-1 and TRBJ1-1, with a possible D match to TRBD1 (5 bases). The CDR3 covers 15 residues. In germline, CDR1 is MGHRA, CDR2 YSYEKL. Between the trimmed V and J ends, which lost 0 bases and 11 bases, there was a span of 19 bases. The CDR3 region is CASSQDLRDPRGAFF. CDR3 sequence (DNA): TGCGCCAGCAGCCAAGATTTGCGGGACCCTCGGGGGGCTTTCTTT.

The J gene is TRBJ2-2, the V gene TRBV30; 7 nucleotides line up with TRBD2. J was trimmed by 7 bases and V by 1 base; bases with no gene match: 12. The CDR3 covers 16 residues. Germline values: CDR1 GTSNPN, CDR2 SVGIG (reference sequence). The DNA for the CDR3 is TGTGCCTGGAGTGGGAGGCTAGCGGCCGTCGGCGGGGAGCTGTTTTTT. Translation: CAWSGRLAAVGGELFF.

There are a few counts of this clone. Here the CDR3 reads CASSQGTGGNQPQHF. The CDR3 bases are TGCGCCAGCAGCCAAGGGACAGGGGGCAATCAGCCCCAGCATTTT. J is TRBJ1-5 and V is TRBV4-1; 9 bases fit TRBD1. The CDR3 loop spans 15 amino acids. Germline V gives CDR1 MGHRA, CDR2 YSYEKL. The V and J ends lost 1 base and 2 bases, in that order; junction bases with no gene match: 0.

The gene calls are TRBV10-3 and TRBJ2-7; D gene ambiguous. CDR3 length: 17 residues. Between the trimmed V and J ends, which lost 2 bases and 0 bases, there was a span of 17 bases. CDR1 is ENHRY and CDR2 is SYGVKD in the germline V gene. The CDR3 is CAISETIRPTSSYEQYF. In DNA, the CDR3 is TGTGCCATCAGTGAGACTATTAGGCCGACGAGCTCCTACGAGCAGTACTTC.

The chain is built from TRBV5-1 and TRBJ1-6; D possibly corresponds to TRBD1 (6 bases). CDR1 and CDR2 from the germline V gene are SGHRS and YFSETQ. The CDR3 spans 15 residues. Trimming cost V 5 bases and J 3 bases, with 12 bases left between them. The CDR3 sequence: CASRPTGNYNSPLHF. The CDR3 coding sequence is TGCGCCAGCAGACCGACAGGAAACTATAATTCACCCCTCCACTTT.

The chain recombines TRBV4-1 with TRBJ1-5, with D tentatively TRBD1 (5 bases). CDR1 is MGHRA and CDR2 is YSYEKL in the germline V gene. This CDR3 has 18 amino acids. Trimming took off 0 bases at V and 7 bases at J, with 22 bases between the two ends. The CDR3: CASSQDMGLPQGLQPQHF. The CDR3 DNA is TGCGCCAGCAGCCAAGATATGGGACTACCTCAAGGGCTGCAGCCCCAGCATTTT.

The V gene is TRBV24-1, the J gene TRBJ2-1, with 8 bases lining up with TRBD2. This CDR3 is built from 16 residues. The V gene's germline CDR1 is KGHDR and CDR2 SFDVKD. With 5 bases clipped from V and 0 bases from J, the junction kept 5 bases outside the gene matches. DNA of the CDR3: TGTGCCACCAGTGCCGCGGGACTAGGCTCCTACAATGAGCAGTTCTTC. Its translation: CATSAAGLGSYNEQFF.

This sequence joins TRBV5-4 and TRBJ2-7; 8 positions match TRBD1. This CDR3 comprises 13 residues. CDR1 and CDR2 (germline): SGHNT, YYREEE (reference sequence). V trimming: 6 bases; J trimming: 5 bases; junction bases outside the gene matches: 7. CDR3 residues: CASTGQGPHEQYF. CDR3 coding DNA: TGTGCCAGCACAGGACAGGGTCCACACGAGCAGTACTTC.

The chain uses TRBV7-2 and TRBJ2-7, with a possible D match to TRBD2 (6 bases). This CDR3 comprises 16 residues. V gave up 6 bases and J gave up 3 bases, with 21 bases separating them. Germline V gives CDR1 SGHTA, CDR2 FQGNSA. The CDR3 bases are TGTGCCAGCAGGGCCCAAACCGGGGGTTTGAGCTACGAGCAGTACTTC. It codes for CASRAQTGGLSYEQYF. The whole variable domain, remainder taken from reference TRBV7-2 and TRBJ2-7, is GAGVSQSPSNKVTEKGKDVELRCDPISGHTALYWYRQSLGQGLEFLIYFQGNSAPDKSGLPSDRFSAERTGGSVSTLTIQRTQQEDSAVYLCASRAQTGGLSYEQYFGPGTRLTVT.

This clone was recorded once. The V call is TRBV3-1 (or the pseudogene TRBV3-2), the J call TRBJ2-4, with 8 bases that match TRBD1. The CDR3 has 14 amino acids. Unmatched junction bases numbered 5, after V lost 3 bases and J lost 7 bases. Germline assignment: CDR1 LGHDT and CDR2 YNNKEL (reference sequence). DNA for the CDR3: TGTGCCAGCAGCCAGGGGACAGGCTTTAACATTCAGTACTTC. Amino acids: CASSQGTGFNIQYF.

The chain joins TRBV28 to TRBJ1-5; possibly TRBD1 for D (6 bases). V dropped 3 bases and J dropped 6 bases, with 15 bases sitting between them. Germline V CDR1 and CDR2: MDHEN, SYDVKM. The CDR3 has 15 amino acids. The CDR3 loop reads CASSFPGVEGQPQHF. Here the CDR3 DNA reads TGTGCCAGCAGTTTTCCAGGGGTGGAAGGTCAGCCCCAGCATTTT. The complete variable domain, with remaining parts taken from reference TRBV28 and TRBJ1-5, reads DVKVTQSSRYLVKRTGEKVFLECVQDMDHENMFWYRQDPGLGLRLIYFSYDVKMKEKGDIPEGYSVSREKKERFSLILESASTNQTSMYLCASSFPGVEGQPQHFGDGTRLSIL.

This clone appeared a few times. This rearrangement joins TRBV3-1 (or the pseudogene TRBV3-2) to TRBJ1-5, with unresolved D. The CDR3 runs to 13 residues. V was shortened by 0 bases and J by 5 bases, with 5 bases between the two germline ends. Germline V gives CDR1 LGHDT, CDR2 YNNKEL (reference sequence). In nucleotides, the CDR3 is TGTGCCAGCAGCCAAGACCGCGATCAGCCCCAGCATTTT. It translates to CASSQDRDQPQHF.

This clone has just one count. The chain uses TRBV2 and TRBJ2-7, with D tentatively TRBD2 (5 bases). CDR1 and CDR2 from the germline V gene are SNHLY and FYNNEI. The ends were cut back, 4 bases at V and 3 bases at J, with 10 bases in the middle. This CDR3 region has 13 residues. CDR3 nucleotide sequence: TGTGCCAGCAGTGGAGGCGGGCTCTACGAGCAGTACTTC. Amino acids: CASSGGGLYEQYF.

The chain employs TRBV7-2 and TRBJ1-6; 7 nucleotides agree with TRBD1. CDR1 and CDR2 from the germline V gene are SGHTA and FQGNSA. The CDR3 runs 15 residues. V trimming: 7 bases; J trimming: 8 bases; junction bases outside the gene matches: 11. CDR3 loop: CASTPGGRVDSPLHF. As DNA, the CDR3 is TGTGCCAGCACCCCAGGGGGGAGAGTGGATTCACCCCTCCACTTT.

The chain combines TRBV7-3 with TRBJ2-2; 13 positions match TRBD2. Germline V CDR1 and CDR2: SGHTA, FQGTGA. The CDR3 loop spans 18 amino acids. The junction had 9 bases not matched to a gene; V was cut back by 5 bases and J by 3 bases. Written as DNA, the CDR3 is TGTGCCAGCAGCCCCTACGGGACTAGCGGGACACACACCGGGGAGCTGTTTTTT. Encoded protein: CASSPYGTSGTHTGELFF.

V gene TRBV7-2 combines with J gene TRBJ1-1; D gene unclear. The V gene lost 1 base and the J gene lost 1 base, with 4 bases spanning the gap. From germline, CDR1 is SGHTA and CDR2 FQGNSA. This CDR3 contains 13 residues. The CDR3, as DNA: TGTGCCAGCAGCTTAGTTAAGAACACTGAAGCTTTCTTT. The encoded protein is CASSLVKNTEAFF. The full variable domain, completed using reference TRBV7-2 and TRBJ1-1, is GAGVSQSPSNKVTEKGKDVELRCDPISGHTALYWYRQSLGQGLEFLIYFQGNSAPDKSGLPSDRFSAERTGGSVSTLTIQRTQQEDSAVYLCASSLVKNTEAFFGQGTRLTVV.

The gene calls are TRBV24-1 and TRBJ2-1; 9 positions agree with TRBD1. The CDR3 runs 11 residues. V lost 10 bases to trimming and J lost 14 bases; unmatched junction nucleotides: 8. CDR1 and CDR2 from the germline V gene are KGHDR and SFDVKD. The DNA for the CDR3 is TGTGCCACGGAGGGACAGGGACTCAAGTTCTTC. Amino acids: CATEGQGLKFF.